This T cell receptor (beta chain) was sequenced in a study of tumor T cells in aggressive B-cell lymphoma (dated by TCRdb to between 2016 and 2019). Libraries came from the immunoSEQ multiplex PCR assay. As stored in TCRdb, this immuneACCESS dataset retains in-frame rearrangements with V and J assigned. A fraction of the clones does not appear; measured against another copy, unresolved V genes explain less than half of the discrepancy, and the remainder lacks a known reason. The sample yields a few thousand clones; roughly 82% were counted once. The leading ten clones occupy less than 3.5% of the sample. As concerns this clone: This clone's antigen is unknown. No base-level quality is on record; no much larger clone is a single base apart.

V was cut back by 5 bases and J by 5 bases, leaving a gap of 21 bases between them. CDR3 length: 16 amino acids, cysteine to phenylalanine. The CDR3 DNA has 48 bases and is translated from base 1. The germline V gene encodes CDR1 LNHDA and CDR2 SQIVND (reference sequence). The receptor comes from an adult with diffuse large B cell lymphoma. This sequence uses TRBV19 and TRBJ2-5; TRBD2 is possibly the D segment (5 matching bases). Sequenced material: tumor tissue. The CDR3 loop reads CASSFRSPEEKETQYF. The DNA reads TGTGCCAGTAGTTTCCGTTCCCCGGAGGAGAAGGAGACCCAGTACTTC.